The entry that follows covers one TCR beta chain sequence. Its cognate antigen is unknown. From the 120-subject validation cohort, which was separate from the approximately 670-subject first cohort, the donors were drawn. This entry belongs to a study of cytomegalovirus exposure and HLA in healthy donors. Study-wide results and limits: Reported results showed that the classifier diagnosed cytomegalovirus status with high specificity and sensitivity. The majority of TCR sequences were rare, yet some public TCRs appeared in many donors. TCR beta chains numbering some 160 were designated cytomegalovirus-associated.

The method was immunoSEQ multiplex PCR; TCRdb's version includes in-frame clones alone and lacks a portion of them. The sample records fewer than 90,000 clones, 80% to 85% being singletons. After removal of 1 base from V and 1 base from J, the junction contained 1 base not matched to a gene. Per germline, CDR1 SGHNT and CDR2 YENEEA. The length of the CDR3 is 15 residues. The receptor's source is a woman between 18 and 29 years old in good health and CMV-seropositive. This chain connects TRBV11-3 to TRBJ2-1; 7 positions agree with TRBD2. The sample comprised PBMCs. The CDR3 reads CASSLGGGSYNEQFF. The DNA for the CDR3 is TGTGCCAGCAGCTTAGGGGGGGGATCCTACAATGAGCAGTTCTTC.